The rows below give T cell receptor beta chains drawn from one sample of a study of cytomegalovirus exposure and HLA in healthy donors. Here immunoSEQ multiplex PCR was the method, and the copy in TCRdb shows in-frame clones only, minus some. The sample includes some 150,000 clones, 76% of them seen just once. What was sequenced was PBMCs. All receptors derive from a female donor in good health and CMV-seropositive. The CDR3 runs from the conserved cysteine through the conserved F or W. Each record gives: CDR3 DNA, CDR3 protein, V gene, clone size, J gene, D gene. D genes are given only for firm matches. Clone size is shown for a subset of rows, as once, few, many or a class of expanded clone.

CDR3 DNA: TGTGCCAGCAGTGGAACAGGGGTTCAGACCCAGTACTTC
CDR3 protein: CASSGTGVQTQYF
V gene: TRBV6-5
clone size: .
J gene: TRBJ2-5
D gene: TRBD1

CDR3 DNA: TGTGCCAGCAGCTCGTTTACGTCTATTGCAACTAATGAAAAACTGTTTTTT
CDR3 protein: CASSSFTSIATNEKLFF
V gene: TRBV7-7
clone size: .
J gene: TRBJ1-4
D gene: .

CDR3 DNA: TGTGCCTGCCTCCTATTCTCTGGACTTAACTCCTACAATGAGCAGTTCTTC
CDR3 protein: CACLLFSGLNSYNEQFF
V gene: TRBV30
clone size: .
J gene: TRBJ2-1
D gene: .

CDR3 DNA: TGTGCCAGCAGCTCCACTGGGGCCTCCTACAATGAGCAGTTCTTC
CDR3 protein: CASSSTGASYNEQFF
V gene: TRBV11-3
clone size: .
J gene: TRBJ2-1
D gene: .

CDR3 DNA: TGTGCCAGCAGCCAAGTAAGCGGGGGGCCGACCGGGGAGCTGTTTTTT
CDR3 protein: CASSQVSGGPTGELFF
V gene: TRBV4-2
clone size: .
J gene: TRBJ2-2
D gene: TRBD2

CDR3 DNA: TGTGCCAGTAGTATAGTTGGGACAGTTTCCCCCTACGAGCAGTACTTC
CDR3 protein: CASSIVGTVSPYEQYF
V gene: TRBV19
clone size: .
J gene: TRBJ2-7
D gene: TRBD1

CDR3 DNA: TGTGCCAGCAGCTCTGGGACTTACAATGAGCAGTTCTTC
CDR3 protein: CASSSGTYNEQFF
V gene: TRBV7-3
clone size: once
J gene: TRBJ2-1
D gene: .

CDR3 DNA: TGTGCCAGCAGTTTACCTTCTAGCGCCGAAGAGACCCAGTACTTC
CDR3 protein: CASSLPSSAEETQYF
V gene: TRBV28
clone size: .
J gene: TRBJ2-5
D gene: .

CDR3 DNA: TGTGCCAGCCCCACAGTGAACACTGAAGCTTTCTTT
CDR3 protein: CASPTVNTEAFF
V gene: TRBV21-1
clone size: .
J gene: TRBJ1-1
D gene: .

CDR3 DNA: TGTGCCAGCAGCTTAAAGGGACAGGGGGGGTCCGGGGAGCTGTTTTTT
CDR3 protein: CASSLKGQGGSGELFF
V gene: TRBV7-2
clone size: .
J gene: TRBJ2-2
D gene: TRBD1

CDR3 DNA: TGCGCCAGCAGCCAGGGTAGTAGTTCAGATACGCAGTATTTT
CDR3 protein: CASSQGSSSDTQYF
V gene: TRBV5-1
clone size: .
J gene: TRBJ2-3
D gene: .

CDR3 DNA: TGTGCCAGCAGAAGCCTTCGGGACACTGAAGCTTTCTTT
CDR3 protein: CASRSLRDTEAFF
V gene: TRBV5-4
clone size: .
J gene: TRBJ1-1
D gene: .

CDR3 DNA: TGCGCCAGCAGTGAGAGCGGGAACTCCTACAATGAGCAGTTCTTC
CDR3 protein: CASSESGNSYNEQFF
V gene: TRBV10-1
clone size: .
J gene: TRBJ2-1
D gene: TRBD2

CDR3 DNA: TGCAGCGTTGCTGACATCGGACAGTACGACTATGGCTACACCTTC
CDR3 protein: CSVADIGQYDYGYTF
V gene: TRBV29-1
clone size: once
J gene: TRBJ1-2
D gene: .

CDR3 DNA: TGTGCCTGGAGCGGGGGACAGGGGTTAGGAGCTTTCTTT
CDR3 protein: CAWSGGQGLGAFF
V gene: TRBV30
clone size: .
J gene: TRBJ1-1
D gene: TRBD1

CDR3 DNA: TGCGCCAGCAGCCAAGTCTCGACAGGGGATCAGCCCCAGCATTTT
CDR3 protein: CASSQVSTGDQPQHF
V gene: TRBV4-1
clone size: .
J gene: TRBJ1-5
D gene: TRBD1

CDR3 DNA: TGTGCCAGCCTACGGAGTTCCAACACTGAAGCTTTCTTT
CDR3 protein: CASLRSSNTEAFF
V gene: TRBV2
clone size: .
J gene: TRBJ1-1
D gene: .

CDR3 DNA: TGTGCCAGCATCTCGGGCAGGGGGCGAGCTTTCTTT
CDR3 protein: CASISGRGRAFF
V gene: TRBV4-2
clone size: .
J gene: TRBJ1-1
D gene: TRBD1

CDR3 DNA: TGTGCCAGCAGACCGACAGGGGGCTATAACAATGAGCAGTTCTTC
CDR3 protein: CASRPTGGYNNEQFF
V gene: TRBV11-2
clone size: .
J gene: TRBJ2-1
D gene: TRBD1

CDR3 DNA: TGCAGTGGACTAGCTTCCTACGAGCAGTACTTC
CDR3 protein: CSGLASYEQYF
V gene: TRBV20-1
clone size: .
J gene: TRBJ2-7
D gene: TRBD2

CDR3 DNA: TGTGCCAGCAGCAAACGGGCTAGCGGGAGGAGGGGGACAGATACGCAGTATTTT
CDR3 protein: CASSKRASGRRGTDTQYF
V gene: TRBV13
clone size: .
J gene: TRBJ2-3
D gene: TRBD2

CDR3 DNA: TGCGCCAGCAGCTTGGAGACTACTCCGCCCTACAATGAGCAGTTCTTC
CDR3 protein: CASSLETTPPYNEQFF
V gene: TRBV5-1
clone size: once
J gene: TRBJ2-1
D gene: .

CDR3 DNA: TGTGCCAGCAGCCACGTTAGCGGGGGACGACCCAATGAGCAGTTCTTC
CDR3 protein: CASSHVSGGRPNEQFF
V gene: TRBV7-9
clone size: .
J gene: TRBJ2-1
D gene: TRBD2

CDR3 DNA: TGTGCCACCAGCAGTTTCCCCGTAACGGCTAATGAAAAACTGTTTTTT
CDR3 protein: CATSSFPVTANEKLFF
V gene: TRBV15
clone size: .
J gene: TRBJ1-4
D gene: .

CDR3 DNA: TGCAGCGCAAAAGACAGGGGGTTAGCCAAAAACATTCAGTACTTC
CDR3 protein: CSAKDRGLAKNIQYF
V gene: TRBV29-1
clone size: .
J gene: TRBJ2-4
D gene: TRBD1

CDR3 DNA: TGTGCCAGCAGCCTGCGGGAGGGAGCCAATCAGCCCCAGCATTTT
CDR3 protein: CASSLREGANQPQHF
V gene: TRBV6-6
clone size: few
J gene: TRBJ1-5
D gene: .

CDR3 DNA: TGTGCCTGGAGTTCGGGATTTACTGGAAACACCATATATTTT
CDR3 protein: CAWSSGFTGNTIYF
V gene: TRBV30
clone size: .
J gene: TRBJ1-3
D gene: .

CDR3 DNA: TGTGCCTGGAGTGTAGAGCAGGGTGCTTTCTTT
CDR3 protein: CAWSVEQGAFF
V gene: TRBV30
clone size: .
J gene: TRBJ1-1
D gene: .

CDR3 DNA: TGTGCCAGCGCTGAGTTTGGCTTCGAGGGGGCTGGGGAGACCCAGTACTTC
CDR3 protein: CASAEFGFEGAGETQYF
V gene: TRBV28
clone size: .
J gene: TRBJ2-5
D gene: TRBD1

CDR3 DNA: TGCGCCAGCTCTTCCTACAGCGGCTCTGGAAACACCATATATTTT
CDR3 protein: CASSSYSGSGNTIYF
V gene: TRBV5-1
clone size: .
J gene: TRBJ1-3
D gene: .

CDR3 DNA: TGCGCCAGCAGCCCCGCCGGGACTCGGTTCTTC
CDR3 protein: CASSPAGTRFF
V gene: TRBV10-2
clone size: .
J gene: TRBJ2-1
D gene: .

CDR3 DNA: TGCAGCGTTGGGGACAACGAGCAGTACTTC
CDR3 protein: CSVGDNEQYF
V gene: TRBV29-1
clone size: few
J gene: TRBJ2-7
D gene: .

CDR3 DNA: TGTGCCAGCAGCCAAGCTAGCGGGAGGGTTACCGGGGAGCTGTTTTTT
CDR3 protein: CASSQASGRVTGELFF
V gene: TRBV5-4
clone size: .
J gene: TRBJ2-2
D gene: TRBD2

CDR3 DNA: TGTGCCAGCAGTCCATTCGGGCGCAGGGTGACCTACGAGCAGTACTTC
CDR3 protein: CASSPFGRRVTYEQYF
V gene: TRBV28
clone size: once
J gene: TRBJ2-7
D gene: .

CDR3 DNA: TGTTCCAGCAGCGGCTACAGGGAGTACACTGAAGCTTTCTTT
CDR3 protein: CSSSGYREYTEAFF
V gene: TRBV7-9
clone size: .
J gene: TRBJ1-1
D gene: .

CDR3 DNA: TGCAGCGTTGAAGGGGGACTAGCGGGAGCCCCAGATACGCAGTATTTT
CDR3 protein: CSVEGGLAGAPDTQYF
V gene: TRBV29-1
clone size: once
J gene: TRBJ2-3
D gene: TRBD2

CDR3 DNA: TGTGCCACCAAGGCGGGTCCTGGGGCCAACGTCCTGACTTTC
CDR3 protein: CATKAGPGANVLTF
V gene: TRBV19
clone size: .
J gene: TRBJ2-6
D gene: .

CDR3 DNA: TGTGCCAGCAGCTCGGGTTGGGACAGGGGCACCTCCTTC
CDR3 protein: CASSSGWDRGTSF
V gene: TRBV7-9
clone size: few
J gene: TRBJ2-7
D gene: TRBD1

CDR3 DNA: TGTGCCAGCAGCCCGGTAGCCCCGCCGGAATACGAGCAGTACTTC
CDR3 protein: CASSPVAPPEYEQYF
V gene: TRBV11-3
clone size: .
J gene: TRBJ2-7
D gene: .

CDR3 DNA: TGTGCCAGCAGCCGGGACTCCGGGGAGCTGTTTTTT
CDR3 protein: CASSRDSGELFF
V gene: TRBV7-9
clone size: once
J gene: TRBJ2-2
D gene: .

CDR3 DNA: TGTGCCAGCAGTCAAAGCGGGGGCACCGGGGAGCTGTTTTTT
CDR3 protein: CASSQSGGTGELFF
V gene: TRBV7-9
clone size: .
J gene: TRBJ2-2
D gene: TRBD2

CDR3 DNA: TGTGCCAGCAGTGAAGGGGGCGCCCGCTACACCTTC
CDR3 protein: CASSEGGARYTF
V gene: TRBV2
clone size: .
J gene: TRBJ1-2
D gene: .

CDR3 DNA: TGCGCCAGCACAGCGGGGAGTGGTTGGGACGAGCAGTACTTC
CDR3 protein: CASTAGSGWDEQYF
V gene: TRBV10-2
clone size: .
J gene: TRBJ2-7
D gene: TRBD2

CDR3 DNA: TGTGCCAGCAGGCCTCTTGACAGGGGAGGCACCGGGGAGCTGTTTTTT
CDR3 protein: CASRPLDRGGTGELFF
V gene: TRBV7-9
clone size: .
J gene: TRBJ2-2
D gene: TRBD1

CDR3 DNA: TGTGCCAGCAGCTTAAGTCTATCCGGACAGGGACCCAATGAGCAGTTCTTC
CDR3 protein: CASSLSLSGQGPNEQFF
V gene: TRBV13
clone size: once
J gene: TRBJ2-1
D gene: TRBD1

CDR3 DNA: TGTGCCAGCAGCCCCTCCGGGACTAACTCCTACGAGCAGTACTTC
CDR3 protein: CASSPSGTNSYEQYF
V gene: TRBV7-3
clone size: .
J gene: TRBJ2-7
D gene: TRBD2

CDR3 DNA: TGTGCCTGGAGTGTTGCGTTAGGAGTTTATAATTCACCCCTCCACTTT
CDR3 protein: CAWSVALGVYNSPLHF
V gene: TRBV30
clone size: .
J gene: TRBJ1-6
D gene: .

CDR3 DNA: TGTGCCAGCAGCGTGGACTATTACAATGAGCAGTTCTTC
CDR3 protein: CASSVDYYNEQFF
V gene: TRBV5-4
clone size: .
J gene: TRBJ2-1
D gene: .

CDR3 DNA: TGCGCCAGCAGCCAAGTTCCCCCCGCAGCGTCGGGCGAGCAGTACTTC
CDR3 protein: CASSQVPPAASGEQYF
V gene: TRBV4-1
clone size: .
J gene: TRBJ2-7
D gene: .

CDR3 DNA: TGTGCCAGCAGCCCCGGACAGGGGGCTCGGGAGACCCAGTACTTC
CDR3 protein: CASSPGQGARETQYF
V gene: TRBV28
clone size: .
J gene: TRBJ2-5
D gene: TRBD1

CDR3 DNA: TGTGCCAGCAGTTATACCGGGACAGGGGATCAGCCCCAGCATTTT
CDR3 protein: CASSYTGTGDQPQHF
V gene: TRBV6-6
clone size: .
J gene: TRBJ1-5
D gene: TRBD1

CDR3 DNA: TGTGCCAGCAGCCTAGCGGGTCTGGAAAATGAGCAGTTCTTC
CDR3 protein: CASSLAGLENEQFF
V gene: TRBV7-3
clone size: .
J gene: TRBJ2-1
D gene: TRBD2

CDR3 DNA: TGTGCCAGCAGTCAGGGGACCTCTGGAAACACCATATATTTT
CDR3 protein: CASSQGTSGNTIYF
V gene: TRBV6-5
clone size: once
J gene: TRBJ1-3
D gene: .

CDR3 DNA: TGTGCCAGCAGTTTAGGGGAGGGGGAGAAGCAGTTCTTC
CDR3 protein: CASSLGEGEKQFF
V gene: TRBV28
clone size: .
J gene: TRBJ2-1
D gene: .

CDR3 DNA: TGTGCCAGCAGCCAATACCGGGGTATCACAGATACGCAGTATTTT
CDR3 protein: CASSQYRGITDTQYF
V gene: TRBV14
clone size: .
J gene: TRBJ2-3
D gene: .